The rows below give T cell receptor beta chains drawn from one sample of a study of blood T cell repertoires in COVID-19. Sequenced by immunoSEQ multiplex PCR; TCRdb stores in-frame clones only, minus some. The sample carries some 240,000 clones, 75% to 90% recorded once. The sample was peripheral blood. Receptors were obtained from an older woman with active or convalescent COVID-19. Both conserved end residues are trimmed from each CDR3. D genes are given only for firm matches.

CDR3 protein,J gene,V gene,D gene
ASSSVRGIWTGELF,TRBJ2-2,TRBV7-9,NA
ASSLSENLHSGNTIY,TRBJ1-3,TRBV5-5,NA
ASSQDPGQPQH,TRBJ1-5,TRBV4-1,NA
ASSRAEGYSPLH,TRBJ1-6,TRBV2,NA
ASSVEGQISYNEQF,TRBJ2-1,TRBV9,TRBD1
ASSPNSRGVGDGYT,TRBJ1-2,TRBV27,TRBD1
ASRYSGGSRSPNYGYT,TRBJ1-2,TRBV3-1/TRBV3-2,TRBD1
ASSFGGGVSYEQY,TRBJ2-7,TRBV27,TRBD2
ASSTGQGSEKLF,TRBJ1-4,TRBV7-2,TRBD1
ASSYSAGYPPSEQY,TRBJ2-7,TRBV6-5,NA
ASSQVWSYGYT,TRBJ1-2,TRBV3-1/TRBV3-2,NA
ASSLARSYEQY,TRBJ2-7,TRBV5-1,NA
ASSPGTGGYGYT,TRBJ1-2,TRBV7-3,TRBD1
AGYRQSYGYT,TRBJ1-2,TRBV6-5,NA
SVERDRGFYT,TRBJ1-2,TRBV29-1,TRBD1
ASSRRLTSTDTQY,TRBJ2-3,TRBV2,NA
SVGLAFRNTEAF,TRBJ1-1,TRBV29-1,NA
ASSGAGDNEQF,TRBJ2-1,TRBV18,NA
ASSPRGAGINEKLF,TRBJ1-4,TRBV3-1/TRBV3-2,NA
ASSVGGSIISTDTQY,TRBJ2-3,TRBV9,NA
ATSDLQGPYEQY,TRBJ2-7,TRBV24-1,NA
ASSYPGQGAHEQY,TRBJ2-7,TRBV6-5,TRBD1
ASTVAGAHTGELF,TRBJ2-2,TRBV19,TRBD2
ASSFPQETQY,TRBJ2-5,TRBV5-6,NA
ASRSGHSAGDTEAF,TRBJ1-1,TRBV5-1,NA
ASSLYPRRGSPDTQY,TRBJ2-3,TRBV27,NA
ASSAVLNQY,TRBJ2-5,TRBV9,NA
ASSPYTGFGETQY,TRBJ2-5,TRBV19,NA
ASGSNYGYT,TRBJ1-2,TRBV28,NA
ASSLTGFSNTEAF,TRBJ1-1,TRBV11-2,NA
ASSSLRGQGMGYGYT,TRBJ1-2,TRBV7-2,TRBD1
ASSPGRVYNSPLH,TRBJ1-6,TRBV18,NA
ASSSTGGKNTEAF,TRBJ1-1,TRBV19,TRBD1
ASSVEQGGNEKLF,TRBJ1-4,TRBV9,NA
ASRLTAGGYT,TRBJ1-2,TRBV5-6,NA
ASSENRQLNTEAF,TRBJ1-1,TRBV6-1,NA
ASSIQEGGVQY,TRBJ2-7,TRBV6-6,NA
SVGEGGYEQY,TRBJ2-7,TRBV29-1,NA
SVEPGQGAGYGYT,TRBJ1-2,TRBV29-1,TRBD1
ASSSLVQGLNTEAF,TRBJ1-1,TRBV5-6,TRBD1
ASSRTSGGSTDTQY,TRBJ2-3,TRBV18,TRBD2
ASSEEGGRFYTDTQY,TRBJ2-3,TRBV6-1,NA
ASSISGGDYGYT,TRBJ1-2,TRBV19,NA
ASSPWTSGQETQY,TRBJ2-5,TRBV7-2,TRBD2
ASSQVGADGELF,TRBJ2-2,TRBV3-1/TRBV3-2,NA
ASTPGTSYEQY,TRBJ2-7,TRBV12-3/TRBV12-4,NA
ASSPGQGVTEAF,TRBJ1-1,TRBV9,TRBD1
ASSRAQVNSPLH,TRBJ1-6,TRBV3-1/TRBV3-2,NA
ASRLRGPGASSPLH,TRBJ1-6,TRBV2,TRBD1
ASSLRQGSTEAF,TRBJ1-1,TRBV5-1,TRBD1
ASSGQGATGELF,TRBJ2-2,TRBV2,TRBD1
ASRRGGGYGYT,TRBJ1-2,TRBV6-5,NA
AGAGHGRPVKSYNEQF,TRBJ2-1,TRBV7-9,NA
ASAAMISYNSPLH,TRBJ1-6,TRBV2,NA
ASSLGTGYGYT,TRBJ1-2,TRBV5-1,TRBD1